The present entry profiles one T cell receptor (beta chain) with its context. The data stem from a study of T-cell memory formation after mild COVID-19. UMIs and sample barcodes were carried by the TCR alpha and TCR beta cDNA libraries that 5'RACE produced using constant-segment primers. TCRdb recomputed calls from the 5' RACE reads with MiXCR, one row per CDR3 protein. This table holds around 530,000 distinct CDR3 sequences, roughly 22% found once. Germline CDR1 is SGHTA and CDR2 is FQGNSA. Between the trimmed V and J ends, which lost 5 bases and 4 bases, there was a span of 15 bases. The CDR3 has 15 residues.

This chain links TRBV7-2 with TRBJ2-1; D gene ambiguous. This TCR came from an adult woman who had mild COVID-19 (a few samples of this study predate the infection). Cell type and time point are not known. The specimen sequenced was PBMCs or a T cell subset sorted from them (not recorded which). DNA for the CDR3: TGTGCCAGCAGCCAGGACCCCGGGTTTTACAATGAGCAGTTCTTC. It codes for CASSQDPGFYNEQFF.